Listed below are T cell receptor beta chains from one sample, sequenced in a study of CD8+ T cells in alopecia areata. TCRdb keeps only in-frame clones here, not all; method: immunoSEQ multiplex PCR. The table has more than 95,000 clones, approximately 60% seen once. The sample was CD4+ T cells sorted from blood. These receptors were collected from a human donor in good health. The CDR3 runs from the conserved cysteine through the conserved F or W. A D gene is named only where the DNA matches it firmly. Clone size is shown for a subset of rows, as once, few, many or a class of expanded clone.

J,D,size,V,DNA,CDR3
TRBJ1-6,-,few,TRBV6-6,TGTGCCAGCAGTTACTCTACCGGGACGCCTAATTCACCCCTCCACTTT,CASSYSTGTPNSPLHF
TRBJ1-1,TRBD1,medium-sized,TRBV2,TGTGCCAGCAGACAGGGGGCTGAAACTGAAGCTTTCTTT,CASRQGAETEAFF
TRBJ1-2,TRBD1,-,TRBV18,TGTGCCAGCTCACCACAAGGACAGGGGACCTATGGCTACACCTTC,CASSPQGQGTYGYTF
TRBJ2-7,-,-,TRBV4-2,TGTGCCAGCAGCCAAGAGGTACGGGAAACAGGTACCTACGAGCAGTACTTC,CASSQEVRETGTYEQYF
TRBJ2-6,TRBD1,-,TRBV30,TGTGCCTGGAGGGCAGACAGGGCTGGGGCCAACGTCCTGACTTTC,CAWRADRAGANVLTF
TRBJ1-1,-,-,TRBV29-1,TGCAGCGTGGGTCATAACATAGACACTGAAGCTTTCTTT,CSVGHNIDTEAFF
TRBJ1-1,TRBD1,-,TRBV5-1,TGCGCCAGCAGCGACGGGACAGGGGAGAACACTGAAGCTTTCTTT,CASSDGTGENTEAFF
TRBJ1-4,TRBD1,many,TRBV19,TGTGCCAGTAGTTTGGACAGGGGCCGGAAGGAAAAACTGTTTTTT,CASSLDRGRKEKLFF
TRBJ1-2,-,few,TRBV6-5,TGTGCCAGCAGTTACGACGGCCGTAACTATGGCTACACCTTC,CASSYDGRNYGYTF
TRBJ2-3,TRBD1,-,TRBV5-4,TGTGCCAGCAGCTCTTACAGGGGGTCGACAGATACGCAGTATTTT,CASSSYRGSTDTQYF
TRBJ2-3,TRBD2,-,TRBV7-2,TGTGCCAGCAGCCCTCGACTAGCGTTTAGCACAGATACGCAGTATTTT,CASSPRLAFSTDTQYF
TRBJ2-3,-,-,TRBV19,TGTGCCAGTAGTAGAACTCCACAGGGAGGAGATACGCAGTATTTT,CASSRTPQGGDTQYF
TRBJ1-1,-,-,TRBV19,TGTGCCAGTAGTCCTACGGGACACTGGGACACTGAAGCTTTCTTT,CASSPTGHWDTEAFF
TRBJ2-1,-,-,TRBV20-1,TGCAGTGCTAGAGGCCCTAATGAGCAGTTCTTC,CSARGPNEQFF
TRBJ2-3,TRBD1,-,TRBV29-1,TGCAGCGTTGACGGCGGTCAGGGGGGCACAGATACGCAGTATTTT,CSVDGGQGGTDTQYF
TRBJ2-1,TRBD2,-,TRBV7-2,TGTGCCAGCAGCTTAAGAATAGCGGGGAGTTACAATGAGCAGTTCTTC,CASSLRIAGSYNEQFF
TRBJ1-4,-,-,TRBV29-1,TGCAGCGTTGATCCTGGGAATGACGAAAAACTGTTTTTT,CSVDPGNDEKLFF
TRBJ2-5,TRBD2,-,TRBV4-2,TGTGCCAGCGCACTAGCGGGGGCCACTAACCAAGAGACCCAGTACTTC,CASALAGATNQETQYF
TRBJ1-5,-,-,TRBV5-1,TGCGCCAGCAGCTTGGCGGGGTACGAGCCCCAGCATTTT,CASSLAGYEPQHF
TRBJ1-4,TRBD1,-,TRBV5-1,TGCGCCAGCAGCTCCCGGACAGGGAGTGGTGAAAAACTGTTTTTT,CASSSRTGSGEKLFF
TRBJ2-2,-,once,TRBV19,TGTGCCATTTGCGGTGAGGACACCGGGGAGCTGTTTTTT,CAICGEDTGELFF
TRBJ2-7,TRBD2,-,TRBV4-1,TGCGCCAGCAGCCAAGAAACACTAGCGGGAACCTCCTACGAGCAGTACTTC,CASSQETLAGTSYEQYF
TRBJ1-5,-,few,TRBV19,TGTGCCAGTAGTCCCTTCGTGATGGATCAGCCCCAGCATTTT,CASSPFVMDQPQHF
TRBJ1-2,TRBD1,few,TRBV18,TGTGCCAGCTCACCACAACGGGACAGGGGAGACGGTGGCTACACCTTC,CASSPQRDRGDGGYTF
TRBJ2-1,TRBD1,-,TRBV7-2,TGTGCCAGCAGCCGCTGGGGACAGGGAATCTACAATGAGCAGTTCTTC,CASSRWGQGIYNEQFF
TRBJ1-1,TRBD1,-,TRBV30,TGTGCCTGGAGTGTACAACAGGGGTACACTGAAGCTTTCTTT,CAWSVQQGYTEAFF